These 2 T cell receptor beta chains originate from one sample sequenced in a study of blood T cell repertoires in COVID-19. Sequenced by immunoSEQ multiplex PCR; TCRdb stores in-frame clones only, minus some. The repertoire holds 200,000 or so clones, 84% seen once, with roughly 10% in the top ten. The material sequenced was peripheral blood. These TCRs come from an elderly woman with COVID-19, enrolled during active disease.

This chain joins TRBV2 and TRBJ2-1; D unclear. This CDR3 has 13 residues. Trimming left V 6 bases short and J 6 bases short, with 12 bases between. The germline V gene has CDR1 SNHLY and CDR2 FYNNEI. Here the CDR3 reads CASSGVTPNEQFF. In DNA form, the CDR3 reads TGTGCCAGCAGCGGAGTCACTCCCAATGAGCAGTTCTTC. Together with reference TRBV2 and TRBJ2-1, the CDR3 gives the full variable domain: EPEVTQTPSHQVTQMGQEVILRCVPISNHLYFYWYRQILGQKVEFLVSFYNNEISEKSEIFDDQFSVERPDGSNFTLKIRSTKLEDSAMYFCASSGVTPNEQFFGPGTRLTVL.

This chain links TRBV5-1 with TRBJ2-2; 9 nucleotides agree with TRBD1. After removal of 6 bases from V and 3 bases from J, the junction contained 6 bases not matched to a gene. Germline CDR1 SGHRS, CDR2 YFSETQ. The CDR3 is 15 amino acids. The CDR3 spells CASKTTGGDTGELFF. CDR3 nucleotide sequence: TGCGCCAGCAAGACGACAGGGGGTGACACCGGGGAGCTGTTTTTT. Complete variable domain (other parts from reference TRBV5-1 and TRBJ2-2): KAGVTQTPRYLIKTRGQQVTLSCSPISGHRSVSWYQQTPGQGLQFLFEYFSETQRNKGNFPGRFSGRQFSNSRSEMNVSTLELGDSALYLCASKTTGGDTGELFFGEGSRLTVL.